This TCR beta chain was captured by sequencing in a study of T cells after yellow fever vaccination. TCRdb re-called the 5' RACE reads through MiXCR, storing one row per CDR3 protein. This table holds 50,000 to 60,000 distinct CDR3 sequences, 6.5% to 8.5% found once. The CDR3 is 13 residues long. Germline CDR1 and CDR2: MNHNY and SVGAGI (reference sequence). Trimming cost V 1 base and J 5 bases, with 6 bases left between them. This clonotype was counted ten times or more. This clonotype was sampled from a young man who received the YFV17D yellow fever vaccine. The chain employs TRBV6-6 and TRBJ2-1; no clear D gene. Sample: CD8+ T cells not binding an NS4B(214-222) dextramer, sorted from PBMCs, taken roughly 47 days after the first yellow fever vaccination. The CDR3 sequence: CASSYYANNEQFF. The CDR3 bases are TGTGCCAGCAGTTACTACGCCAACAATGAGCAGTTCTTC.